Given below is one T cell receptor beta chain in context. The clone's antigen remains unknown. Within one base of it there is no much larger clone, and no base qualities were kept. V and J lose 1 base and 0 bases, and a span of 10 bases separates them. CDR1 MGHRA and CDR2 YSYEKL were looked up in the germline V gene. The CDR3, from cysteine to phenylalanine, totals 15 residues. Only the CDR3 portion is preserved as DNA: 45 bases, with reading frame beginning at the first base. Buffy coats from about 20 blood donors served as healthy controls, a group that was under 65% female with a median age of about 52 years (range roughly 20-75). Flow cytometry confirmed the purity of CD4+ and CD8+ cells that had been isolated by positive magnetic bead selection on an AutoMACS. Ficoll-Paque PLUS density gradient separation was used to isolate peripheral blood mononuclear cells. Using Nucleospin Tissue or Tissue XS kits, DNA was extracted from CD4-enriched, CD8-enriched or PBMC samples, with quantification by a Qubit 2.0 fluorometer.

Sequencing of TCRB CDR3 was done on genomic DNA with the immunoSEQ assay. The authors' pipeline ran thus. Nothing other than productive TCRB rearrangements was included in the analyses. A clone was defined by a unique TCRB CDR3 sequence, and clonality was computed as a productive clonality index based on Shannon entropy. The template counts of each clone relative to the total templates per sample were used to calculate repertoire overlap between two samples. Flow cytometry-measured V-gene usage correlated with V-gene usage from TCRB sequencing, with a Spearman r of roughly 0.61. In TCRdb, the immuneACCESS table is reduced to in-frame sequences with V and J assigned. These tables do not hold every clone; where another copy was compared, an unresolved V gene accounts for under half, and the others remain unexplained. V and J calls plus clone size are reproduced from that table; the DNA served to infer D and trimming. The sample table holds approximately 30,000 clones, of which 82% were seen once. The biggest ten clones account for roughly 5% of the sample.

This entry belongs to a study of somatic mutations in cytotoxic T cells in rheumatoid arthritis (dated 2017 in TCRdb). The study in broad terms: Sorted V beta1+ cells also underwent TCRB sequencing, and some V beta antibody-stained T-cell populations were flow-sorted at nearly 100% purity on a FACSAria II or Sony SH800. Whether expanded CD8+ T-cell clones in untreated, newly diagnosed rheumatoid arthritis carry somatic mutations was the study question, and clonality was characterized with TCRB deep sequencing. Patients and controls did not essentially differ in median age, which was nearly identical between the groups. TCRB deep sequencing was performed for roughly 69 rheumatoid arthritis patients and around 20 healthy controls. The study at large found these results: In about an eighth of the roughly 65 patients, more than 20% of CD8+ cells belonged to the largest CD8+ clone, while several identical CD8+ TCRB sequences were shared between blood and synovial fluid. In patients, CD8+ clonality rose with age (Spearman r ~ 0.47), which was not the case in healthy controls. The antigen targets of the expanded CD8+ clones were unknown, and absence from virus-specific databases did not rule out viral specificity. CD8+ T-cell clonality in rheumatoid arthritis patients was not significantly different from that in age-matched healthy controls. No adjustment for multiple comparisons was made for the slight TRBV07 underrepresentation in patients.

Here the chain combines TRBV4-1 and TRBJ2-7; a tentative D match to TRBD2 spans 7 bases. Material: CD8+ T cells sorted from blood. This receptor was obtained from a man in his forties or fifties in good health. The CDR3 protein: CASSQGGGVSYEQYF. The sequenced DNA is TGCGCCAGCAGCCAAGGAGGGGGGGTCTCCTACGAGCAGTACTTC.